This TCR beta chain was documented in a study of T cell clonotyping in hematopoietic cell transplantation. Study results and limitations: Graft donor and pretransplant recipient Inverse Simpson Index values predicted broader posttransplant TCR diversity. Few recipient clonotypes overlapped donors; over 97% were de novo at given depth.

Described time point: recipient sample about 28 days before transplant, after cytoreduction. Note on this clone: Its target is not known.

TCRdb keeps only in-frame clones here, not all; method: immunoSEQ multiplex PCR. The table has 30,000 to 40,000 clones, approximately 95% seen once. The receptor was derived from a man aged 40-49 years with chronic myeloid leukemia. Some clones in this sample may be carry-over from other donors' samples. The sequencing here drew on peripheral blood mononuclear cells, taken before stem cell transplant.

CDR3 in amino acids: CASRQEGLKNIQYF. The DNA of the CDR3 is TGTGCCAGCAGACAAGAGGGACTAAAAAACATTCAGTACTTC. The chain is built from TRBV11-2 and TRBJ2-4, with TRBD2 matching over 7 bases. Germline V CDR1 and CDR2: SGHAT, FQNNGV. CDR3 length: 14 amino acids. J was trimmed by 4 bases and V by 6 bases; bases with no gene match: 6.